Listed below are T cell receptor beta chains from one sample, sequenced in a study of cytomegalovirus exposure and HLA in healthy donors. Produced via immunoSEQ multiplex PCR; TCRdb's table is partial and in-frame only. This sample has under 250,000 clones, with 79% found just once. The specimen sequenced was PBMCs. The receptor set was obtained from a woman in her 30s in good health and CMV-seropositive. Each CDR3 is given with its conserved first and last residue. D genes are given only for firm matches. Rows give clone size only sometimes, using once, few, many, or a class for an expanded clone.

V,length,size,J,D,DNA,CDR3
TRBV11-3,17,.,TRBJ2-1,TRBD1,TGTGCCAGCAGCTTAGATGCATGGACAGGGGGAAGCAATGAGCAGTTCTTC,CASSLDAWTGGSNEQFF
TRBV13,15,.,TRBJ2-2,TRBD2,TGTGCCAGCAGCTTAGGGGCGGGAGGCTCCGGGGAGCTGTTTTTT,CASSLGAGGSGELFF
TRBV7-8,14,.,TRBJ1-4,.,TGTGCCAGCAGCCCTCTTACAACTAATGAAAAACTGTTTTTT,CASSPLTTNEKLFF
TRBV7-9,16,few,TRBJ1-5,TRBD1,TGTGCCAGCAGCCAGGTCAGGGGACAGAGAGATCAGCCCCAGCATTTT,CASSQVRGQRDQPQHF
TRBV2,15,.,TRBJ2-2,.,TGTGCCAGCGGGGGTTTGGCTAGCGAGACCGGGGAGCTGTTTTTT,CASGGLASETGELFF
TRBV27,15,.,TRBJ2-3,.,TGTGCCAGCAGTATCCAGACAGACCTGGGAGATACGCAGTATTTT,CASSIQTDLGDTQYF
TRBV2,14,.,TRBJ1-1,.,TGTGCCAGCAGTGAACAGGGTGGGGACACTGAAGCTTTCTTT,CASSEQGGDTEAFF
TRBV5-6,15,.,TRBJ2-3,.,TGTGCCAGCAGCTTGGCGAGGGTTGGGACAGATACGCAGTATTTT,CASSLARVGTDTQYF
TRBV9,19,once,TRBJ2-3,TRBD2,TGTGCCAGCAGCCCACGAGGGGTCGGACTAGCGGGATCGGCAGATACGCAGTATTTT,CASSPRGVGLAGSADTQYF
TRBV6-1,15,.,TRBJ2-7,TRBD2,TGTGCCAGCAGTGACTTTAGCGGGACCTCCTACGAGCAGTACTTC,CASSDFSGTSYEQYF
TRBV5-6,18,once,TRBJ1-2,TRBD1,TGTGCCAGCAGCCTGCACCCGGGACAGGGGATTTATAACTATGGCTACACCTTC,CASSLHPGQGIYNYGYTF
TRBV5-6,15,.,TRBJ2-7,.,TGTGCCAGCAGCTTGAAGCGGTTCCCCCCATACGAGCAGTACTTC,CASSLKRFPPYEQYF
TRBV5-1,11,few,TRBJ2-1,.,TGCGCCAGCCAATTTTCGGATGAGCAGTTCTTC,CASQFSDEQFF
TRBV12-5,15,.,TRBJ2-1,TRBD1,TGTGCTAGTGGTTTAGGACAGGGGGACAGCGATGAGCAGTTCTTC,CASGLGQGDSDEQFF
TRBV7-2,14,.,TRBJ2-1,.,TGTGCCAGCAGCTTACAGGGATCCTACAATGAGCAGTTCTTC,CASSLQGSYNEQFF
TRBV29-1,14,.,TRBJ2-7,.,TGCAGCGCGGGCCGGGCCAGGGGCCAATACGAGCAGTACTTC,CSAGRARGQYEQYF
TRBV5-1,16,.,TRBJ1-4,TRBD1,TGCGCCAGCAGCTCGACAGGGCCCGGGGCTAATGAAAAACTGTTTTTT,CASSSTGPGANEKLFF
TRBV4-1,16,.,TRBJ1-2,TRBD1,TGCGCCAGCAGCCAAGGGGCGGACAGGAGTAACTATGGCTACACCTTC,CASSQGADRSNYGYTF
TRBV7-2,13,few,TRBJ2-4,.,TGTGCCAGCAGCTTAGGAGACGGGAACATTCAGTACTTC,CASSLGDGNIQYF
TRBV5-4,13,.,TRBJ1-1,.,TGTGCCAGCAGCTTACCTGGAGTCCCCGAAGCTTTCTTT,CASSLPGVPEAFF
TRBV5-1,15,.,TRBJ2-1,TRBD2,TGCGCCAGCAGCGGCGGGGATAGCGGGAGGGCCGTTAAGTTCTTC,CASSGGDSGRAVKFF
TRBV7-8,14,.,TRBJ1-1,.,TGTGCCAGCAACCCCGGTAGGGAGAGCACTGAAGCTTTCTTT,CASNPGRESTEAFF
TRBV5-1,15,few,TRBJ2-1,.,TGCGCCAGCAGCTTGTTTAGCGACGTACTGGATGAGCAGTTCTTC,CASSLFSDVLDEQFF
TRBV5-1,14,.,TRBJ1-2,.,TGCGCCAGCAGCTCTGGGCAAGCGGGCTATGGCTACACCTTC,CASSSGQAGYGYTF
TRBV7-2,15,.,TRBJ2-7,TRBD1,TGTGCCAGCAGCTTAGGGACAGGGGGTATCTACGAGCAGTACTTC,CASSLGTGGIYEQYF
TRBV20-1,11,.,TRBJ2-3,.,TGCAGTGCTGAAGGGGAGGTTACGCAGTATTTT,CSAEGEVTQYF
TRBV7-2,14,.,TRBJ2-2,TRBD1,TGTGCCAGCAGCTGGGACAGGGGAGGCGGGGAGCTGTTTTTT,CASSWDRGGGELFF
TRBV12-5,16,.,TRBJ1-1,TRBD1,TGTGCTAGTGGTTGGGCCTTCGGACAGGGAGGGACTGAAGCTTTCTTT,CASGWAFGQGGTEAFF
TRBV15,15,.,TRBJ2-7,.,TGTGCCACCAGGCCGGTCGGGACAAATAATTACGAGCAGTACTTC,CATRPVGTNNYEQYF
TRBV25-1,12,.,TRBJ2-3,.,TGTGCCAGCAGTGGTCACACAGATACGCAGTATTTT,CASSGHTDTQYF
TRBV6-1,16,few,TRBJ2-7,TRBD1,TGTGCCAGCAGTGAAATCGGAGGCAGGGGGCGAGGGGAGCAGTACTTC,CASSEIGGRGRGEQYF
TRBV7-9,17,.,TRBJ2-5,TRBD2,TGTGCCAGCAGCCCAAAACGGGGGGGTATCAAGCAAGAGACCCAGTACTTC,CASSPKRGGIKQETQYF
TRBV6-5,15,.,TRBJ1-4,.,TGTGCCAGCGGGGGGGGACACGCAACTAATGAAAAACTGTTTTTT,CASGGGHATNEKLFF
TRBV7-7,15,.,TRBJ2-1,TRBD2,TGTGCCAGCAGCTGGGGACTATCAGGCTACGATGAGCAGTTCTTC,CASSWGLSGYDEQFF
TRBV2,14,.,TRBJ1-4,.,TGTGCCAGCAGTGTGAGGAGGGCAGGGGAAAAACTGTTTTTT,CASSVRRAGEKLFF
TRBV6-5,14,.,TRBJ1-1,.,TGTGCCAGCAGTCCCGACAGACTGAACACTGAAGCTTTCTTT,CASSPDRLNTEAFF
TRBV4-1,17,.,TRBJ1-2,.,TGCGCCAGCAGCCAAGATCCAGCGGTATCCGGATTCTATGGCTACACCTTC,CASSQDPAVSGFYGYTF
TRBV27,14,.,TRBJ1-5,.,TGTGCCAGCAGTAAGGAGCAGGGGTATCAGCCCCAGCATTTT,CASSKEQGYQPQHF
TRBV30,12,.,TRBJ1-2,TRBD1,TGTGCCTGGAGAGCACAGGGGGTAGGCTACACCTTC,CAWRAQGVGYTF
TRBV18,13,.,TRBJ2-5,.,TGTGCCAGCTCACCTGGCGGCCAAGAGACCCAGTACTTC,CASSPGGQETQYF
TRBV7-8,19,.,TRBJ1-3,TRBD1,TGTGCCAGCAGCTTGACCCCCAATACAGGGGGCCGCTCTGGAAACACCATATATTTT,CASSLTPNTGGRSGNTIYF
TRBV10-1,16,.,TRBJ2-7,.,TGCGCCAGCAGTGGCGGAACCCGGGATAACTCCTACGAGCAGTACTTC,CASSGGTRDNSYEQYF
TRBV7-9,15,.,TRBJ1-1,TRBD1,TGTGCCAGCAGCGACAGGACAGGGGGAGACACTGAAGCTTTCTTT,CASSDRTGGDTEAFF
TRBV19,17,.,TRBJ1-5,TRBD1,TGTGCCAGTAATTCTCTATGGACAGGGACCAGCAATCAGCCCCAGCATTTT,CASNSLWTGTSNQPQHF
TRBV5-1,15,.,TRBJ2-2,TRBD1,TGCGCCAGCAACCCGGGACAGGGAGACACCGGGGAGCTGTTTTTT,CASNPGQGDTGELFF
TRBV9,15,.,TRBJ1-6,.,TGTGCCAGCGCGAGCCTCGGGGTAGGAAATTCACCCCTCCACTTT,CASASLGVGNSPLHF
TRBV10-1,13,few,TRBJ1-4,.,TGCGCCAGCGGAACAGGTTTTGATGAAAAACTGTTTTTT,CASGTGFDEKLFF
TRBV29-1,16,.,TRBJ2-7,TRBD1,TGCAGCGTTCGGTTAGGCCGGGACAGAAGCTCCTACGAGCAGTACTTC,CSVRLGRDRSSYEQYF
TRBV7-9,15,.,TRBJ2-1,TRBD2,TGTGCCAGCAGCCTGCGGACTAGCGGGGTAGATGAGCAGTTCTTC,CASSLRTSGVDEQFF
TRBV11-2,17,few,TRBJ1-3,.,TGTGCCAGCAGCTTAGGCAGGCTGGGCTCCACAGGAAACACCATATATTTT,CASSLGRLGSTGNTIYF
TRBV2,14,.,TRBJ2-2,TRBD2,TGTGCCACCATGTCTAGGCTAGCGGGCGGGGAGCTGTTTTTT,CATMSRLAGGELFF
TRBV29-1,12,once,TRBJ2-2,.,TGCAGCGGCAGGGAATGGGCCGGGGAGCTGTTTTTT,CSGREWAGELFF
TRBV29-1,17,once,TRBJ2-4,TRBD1,TGCAGCGTGGGACAGGTGTGGGCCGAGGGGGCCAAAAACATTCAGTACTTC,CSVGQVWAEGAKNIQYF